Presented here are 32 T cell receptor beta chains from one specimen sequenced in a study of T cells in Graves' hyperthyroidism and ophthalmopathy. The CDR3 regions of TCR beta were amplified from RNA transcripts. First-round RT-PCR targeting the TCR CDR3 was performed with the HTBI primer set. TCRdb fed the multiplex PCR reads into MiXCR, producing one record per CDR3 protein. The table lists 300,000 to 450,000 distinct CDR3 sequences, less than 20% of them singletons. Material for sequencing was blood. Receptor source: a woman aged 18 to 35 with Graves' hyperthyroidism that later progressed to Graves' ophthalmopathy.

The genes are TRBV28 and TRBJ2-1; 7 bases agree with TRBD2. CDR1 MDHEN and CDR2 SYDVKM come from the germline V gene. The CDR3 runs to 16 residues. The V gene end was trimmed by 3 bases and the J gene end by 5 bases; junction bases not matched to a gene: 10. Written as DNA, the CDR3 is TGTGCCAGCAGTTTGGGACCGGGCGGGAGAGACAATGAGCAGTTCTTC. This codes for CASSLGPGGRDNEQFF. The full variable domain, its missing parts supplied by reference TRBV28 and TRBJ2-1, is DVKVTQSSRYLVKRTGEKVFLECVQDMDHENMFWYRQDPGLGLRLIYFSYDVKMKEKGDIPEGYSVSREKKERFSLILESASTNQTSMYLCASSLGPGGRDNEQFFGPGTRLTVL.

Notes on this clonotype: The junction does not match germline at one end; this may be a read error. V usage is TRBV7-2 and J usage is TRBJ2-5, with TRBD1 matching over 11 bases. This CDR3 comprises 15 residues. CDR1 SGHTA and CDR2 FQGNSA come from the germline V gene. The DNA for the CDR3 is TGCGCCAGCAGCCAAGATGGGACAGGGGGAGAGACCCAGTACTTC. It specifies CASSQDGTGGETQYF.

This clonotype was seen repeatedly, ten times or more. This sequence joins TRBV18 and TRBJ2-4; the D call may be TRBD1 or TRBD2 (5 bases each). CDR1 is KGHSH and CDR2 is LQKENI in the germline V gene. The CDR3 sequence is 17 residues long. Trimming removed 2 bases at V and 1 base at J, with 15 bases between. CDR3 loop: CASSPWMGEGAKNIQYF. Written as DNA, the CDR3 is TGTGCCAGCTCACCATGGATGGGAGAGGGGGCCAAAAACATTCAGTACTTC.

The table lists this clonotype with many counts. The rearrangement joins TRBV20-1 to TRBJ2-7, with a weak D call TRBD2 (6 bases). CDR1 and CDR2 (germline): DFQATT, SNEGSKA (reference sequence). Trimming stripped 3 bases from V and 3 bases from J, with 18 bases between. CDR3 length equals 15 residues. Written as DNA, the CDR3 is TGCAGTGCTAGCGATCGGGACTCAACCGTCTACGAGCAGTACTTC. Encoded protein: CSASDRDSTVYEQYF.

V gene TRBV6-2 or TRBV6-3 combines with J gene TRBJ2-1; TRBD2 matches at 7 bases. Germline CDR1 MNHEY, CDR2 SVGEGT. The trim removed 2 bases at V and 3 bases at J, leaving 4 bases unmatched. CDR3 length equals 15 residues. CDR3 sequence (DNA): TGTGCCAGCAGTTACGTCCAGCGGGGCTACAATGAGCAGTTCTTC. It yields the protein CASSYVQRGYNEQFF.

This clonotype was counted many times. V usage is TRBV2 and J usage is TRBJ2-3, with 8 bases lining up with TRBD1. This CDR3 has 16 residues. The junction had 9 bases not matched to a gene; V was cut back by 6 bases and J by 1 base. Germline CDR1 is SNHLY and CDR2 is FYNNEI. This CDR3 is CASSVSWDRRTDTQYF. CDR3 in DNA: TGTGCCAGCAGCGTTTCATGGGACAGGCGCACAGATACGCAGTATTTT.

In its sample, this clonotype was seen many times. This rearrangement joins TRBV7-2 to TRBJ2-7, with D perhaps TRBD2 (7 bases). This CDR3 contains 17 residues. The germline V and J ends were trimmed by 3 bases and 4 bases, with 22 bases remaining between them. Germline CDR1 and CDR2: SGHTA and FQGNSA. This CDR3 is CASSFHGAGALNYEQYF. The CDR3, as DNA: TGTGCCAGCAGCTTCCATGGGGCGGGGGCGTTAAATTACGAGCAGTACTTC.

This clonotype came up many times. This sequence joins TRBV10-3 and TRBJ2-5, with D perhaps TRBD1 (6 bases). Germline CDR1 is ENHRY and CDR2 is SYGVKD. This CDR3 is built from 12 residues. With 10 bases removed from V and 3 bases from J, the gap between germline ends came to 12 bases. CDR3 DNA sequence: TGTGCCACCCAGGCAGGGGAAGAGACCCAGTACTTC. Its protein product is CATQAGEETQYF.

This clonotype has ten or more counts. J is TRBJ1-2 and V is TRBV3-1; D might be TRBD1 (5 bases). CDR1 LGHDT and CDR2 YNNKEL come from the germline V gene (reference sequence). V lost 0 bases and J lost 13, with 18 bases in between. There are 14 residues in the CDR3. The CDR3 region is CASSQDVRGTHCTF. CDR3 DNA: TGTGCCAGCAGCCAAGATGTGAGAGGGACTCACTGCACCTTC.

This clonotype was found once. The chain uses TRBV7-9 and TRBJ2-7, with D perhaps matching TRBD1 (5 bases). The V end lost 6 bases, the J end lost 6 bases, and 18 bases lay between the germline ends. This CDR3 region has 14 residues. In germline, CDR1 is SEHNR, CDR2 FQNEAQ (reference sequence). Here the CDR3 DNA reads TGTGCCAGCAGTCTAACAGGTTTGCCGCCCGAGCAGTACTTC. It specifies CASSLTGLPPEQYF.

This clonotype was detected ten times or more. The rearrangement links TRBV6-1 to TRBJ2-5, with 8 positions matching TRBD2. This CDR3 region has 13 residues. CDR1 MNHNS and CDR2 SASEGT come from the germline V gene. V shed 5 bases, J shed 2 bases, and the junction held 1 base outside the gene matches. CDR3 sequence: CASSQREQETQYF. The CDR3 DNA reads as TGTGCCAGCAGTCAGCGGGAGCAAGAGACCCAGTACTTC.

This clonotype was seen a handful of times. The chain combines TRBV3-1 with TRBJ1-1; D gene ambiguous. This CDR3 spans 18 amino acids. Trimming shortened V by 0 bases and J by 5 bases, and 22 bases separated the two germline ends. Germline CDR1 is LGHDT and CDR2 is YNNKEL (reference sequence). The CDR3 nucleotides are TGTGCCAGCAGCCAAGAACGGCGGAGCCTGTGGGAATGGACTGAAGCTTTCTTT. Translating it yields CASSQERRSLWEWTEAFF.

This clonotype was observed many times. CDR3 bases: TGCAGCGCCACATCTCCAAGCGGGAGTTGGACAGACAATGAGCAGTTCTTC. Protein product: CSATSPSGSWTDNEQFF. V and J are TRBV20-1 and TRBJ2-1; 8 bases match TRBD2. Germline V gene data show CDR1 as DFQATT and CDR2 as SNEGSKA (reference sequence). The CDR3 is 17 residues long.

The chain recombines TRBV30 with TRBJ1-2; 7 bases line up with TRBD1. The CDR3 has 14 amino acids. V shed 4 bases and J 5 bases; nucleotides not matched to a gene: 10. The V gene's germline CDR1 is GTSNPN and CDR2 SVGIG (reference sequence). The CDR3 coding sequence is TGTGCCTGGAAACCGGGACAGCAATATTATGGCTACACCTTC. Protein: CAWKPGQQYYGYTF.

This clonotype was detected ten times or more. V is TRBV12-3 or TRBV12-4 and J is TRBJ2-4, with a tentative D call TRBD2 (6 bases). Trimming stripped 5 bases from V and 0 bases from J, with 14 bases between. There are 16 residues in the CDR3. DNA of the CDR3: TGTGCCAGCAGTCTTGGGGCGGGACTAGCCAAAAACATTCAGTACTTC. Translation gives CASSLGAGLAKNIQYF.

The sample holds many counts of this clonotype. The chain is built from TRBV6-1 and TRBJ2-3; TRBD2 is a possible D gene (5 bases). The V gene lost 5 bases and the J gene lost 2 bases, with 14 bases spanning the gap. Looked up from germline, CDR1 is MNHNS and CDR2 is SASEGT. The CDR3 consists of 15 residues. In DNA form, the CDR3 reads TGTGCCAGCAGTTCCCGAGGACGGGACACAGATACGCAGTATTTT. Protein: CASSSRGRDTDTQYF.

This clonotype showed up many times. The J gene is TRBJ2-3, the V gene TRBV6-5, with TRBD2 matching 7 bases. The CDR3 is made up of 15 amino acids. Germline assignment: CDR1 MNHEY and CDR2 SVGAGI. V dropped 2 bases and J dropped 2; count of bases not matched to a gene: 4. CDR3 region: CASSYGAGVTDTQYF. The CDR3 coding sequence is TGTGCCAGCAGTTACGGTGCGGGAGTCACAGATACGCAGTATTTT.

This clonotype was counted at least ten times. The CDR3: CASSEVAGTAYFAAFF. The CDR3, as DNA: TGTGCCAGCAGTGAAGTGGCTGGGACGGCCTACTTTGCGGCTTTCTTT. V gene TRBV2 combines with J gene TRBJ1-1; D might be TRBD1 (5 bases). The CDR3 is made up of 16 amino acids. Germline V gives CDR1 SNHLY, CDR2 FYNNEI. Trimming took 1 base from V and 11 from J, leaving 23 bases between them. Combining the CDR3 with reference TRBV2 and TRBJ1-1 gives the whole variable domain EPEVTQTPSHQVTQMGQEVILRCVPISNHLYFYWYRQILGQKVEFLVSFYNNEISEKSEIFDDQFSVERPDGSNFTLKIRSTKLEDSAMYFCASSEVAGTAYFAAFFGQGTRLTVV.

This clonotype was recorded at least ten times. This chain connects TRBV18 to TRBJ2-5; 8 bases agree with TRBD1. The V segment lost 3 bases and the J segment 2 bases; nucleotides outside the gene matches: 5. The CDR3 spans 15 residues. Looked up from germline, CDR1 is KGHSH and CDR2 is LQKENI. CDR3: CASSPRQGAQETQYF. CDR3 coding DNA: TGTGCCAGCTCACCTCGTCAGGGGGCACAAGAGACCCAGTACTTC.

The rearrangement joins TRBV24-1 to TRBJ2-2; the D is unclear. In germline, CDR1 is KGHDR, CDR2 SFDVKD. V was clipped by 9 bases and J by 3 bases, with 13 bases between them. The length of the CDR3 is 14 residues. The CDR3 reads CATSSQADTGELFF. For the CDR3, the DNA is TGTGCCACCTCATCGCAGGCGGACACCGGGGAGCTGTTTTTT.

This clonotype showed up just a few times. The chain carries TRBV2 and TRBJ2-1; the match to TRBD2 covers 12 bases. V lost 2 bases to trimming and J lost 4 bases; unmatched junction nucleotides: 3. The CDR3 runs 16 residues. The germline CDR1 and CDR2 sequences are SNHLY and FYNNEI. The CDR3 reads CASSELLAGGYNEQFF. The CDR3 nucleotides are TGTGCCAGCAGTGAACTCCTAGCGGGAGGGTACAATGAGCAGTTCTTC.

This clonotype was recorded at least ten times. V and J are TRBV6-1 and TRBJ1-5; 8 bases agree with TRBD1. The CDR3 totals 18 residues. From germline, CDR1 is MNHNS and CDR2 SASEGT. V gave up 4 bases and J gave up 6 bases; unmatched junction bases: 17. The CDR3 nucleotides are TGTGCCAGCAGTGGGGACAGGTGGGAGGTGGCGGGCAGTCAGCCCCAGCATTTT. Its translation is CASSGDRWEVAGSQPQHF.

J is TRBJ2-7 and V is TRBV2; TRBD1 might be the D (7 bases). Germline CDR1 and CDR2: SNHLY and FYNNEI. The CDR3 is made up of 15 amino acids. V was shortened by 10 bases and J by 5 bases, with 24 bases between the two germline ends. This chain's CDR3 is CATFPRGTVGDEQYF. CDR3 DNA: TGTGCCACATTTCCTCGGGGGACAGTAGGCGACGAGCAGTACTTC.

This clonotype was observed at least ten times. This chain uses TRBV28 with TRBJ2-1; unclear D gene. Germline CDR1 MDHEN, CDR2 SYDVKM. The CDR3 spans 14 residues. V was clipped by 11 bases and J by 0 bases, with 14 bases between them. The CDR3 coding sequence is TGTGCCTCCCCGCAGAGGATCTCCTACAATGAGCAGTTCTTC. Its translation is CASPQRISYNEQFF.

The chain links TRBV5-1 to TRBJ2-7; no reliable D call. From germline, CDR1 is SGHRS and CDR2 YFSETQ. The germline V and J ends were trimmed by 4 bases and 0 bases, with 14 bases remaining between them. The CDR3 is 15 amino acids. This chain's CDR3 is CASSQGLVGSYEQYF. In DNA form, the CDR3 reads TGCGCCAGCAGCCAAGGTCTTGTGGGCTCCTACGAGCAGTACTTC.

The chain couples TRBV7-6 to TRBJ2-5; D possibly corresponds to TRBD1 (5 bases). V was shortened by 1 base and J by 4 bases, with 13 bases between the two germline ends. The CDR3 spans 15 residues. Per germline, CDR1 SGHVS and CDR2 FNYEAQ. CDR3 DNA sequence: TGTGCCAGCAGCTTAGGATTAGGGGTTAGAGAGACCCAGTACTTC. Translating it yields CASSLGLGVRETQYF.

This clonotype was seen more than once but under ten times. The chain carries TRBV7-4 and TRBJ2-1; possible D gene TRBD2, 5 bases. The CDR3 loop spans 18 amino acids. V dropped 1 base and J dropped 8 bases, with 24 bases sitting between them. Germline assignment: CDR1 SGHVT and CDR2 SQSDAQ. DNA of the CDR3: TGTGCCAGCAGCTTAGGTTTGGTTAGCGATACCTTGGGCGATGAGCAGTTCTTC. The encoded protein is CASSLGLVSDTLGDEQFF.

There are many counts of this clonotype. The chain is built from TRBV7-9 and TRBJ2-2; D unclear. V was shortened by 5 bases and J by 5 bases, with 15 bases between the two germline ends. Looked up from germline, CDR1 is SEHNR and CDR2 is FQNEAQ (reference sequence). The CDR3 length is 15 residues. CDR3 DNA: TGTGCCAGCAGCACGGACCTCCTGCCGACCGGGGAGCTGTTTTTT. This encodes CASSTDLLPTGELFF. The full variable domain, rest sourced from reference TRBV7-9 and TRBJ2-2, is DTGVSQNPRHKITKRGQNVTFRCDPISEHNRLYWYRQTLGQGPEFLTYFQNEAQLEKSRLLSDRFSAERPKGSFSTLEIQRTEQGDSAMYLCASSTDLLPTGELFFGEGSRLTVL.

This clonotype was counted ten times or more. This sequence joins TRBV27 and TRBJ2-7; 7 nucleotides match TRBD2. Germline CDR1 and CDR2: MNHEY and SMNVEV (reference sequence). With V trimmed by 6 bases and J by 3 bases, 5 bases remained unmatched. The CDR3 is 13 amino acids. The CDR3 reads CASSPTSDYEQYF. CDR3 nucleotides: TGTGCCAGCAGCCCTACTAGCGACTACGAGCAGTACTTC.

This clonotype was counted ten times or more. The J gene is TRBJ1-2, the V gene TRBV28; possibly TRBD1 for D (6 bases). The CDR3 is made up of 12 amino acids. Germline assignment: CDR1 MDHEN and CDR2 SYDVKM. The V end was cut by 3 bases, the J end by 6 bases, with 8 bases between. The CDR3 DNA is TGTGCCAGCAGTTTCGGGGGCGATGGCTACACCTTC. Protein product: CASSFGGDGYTF.

J is TRBJ2-1 and V is TRBV29-1; 9 bases agree with TRBD2. The CDR3 covers 14 residues. CDR1 and CDR2 from the germline V gene are SQVTM and ANQGSEA. V gave up 4 bases and J gave up 12 bases; unmatched junction bases: 13. As DNA, the CDR3 is TGCAGCGTTGGTAGTAGCGGGAGAGATTTCTGGCAGTTCTTC. It is translated as CSVGSSGRDFWQFF.

This clonotype was counted between two and nine times. The chain employs TRBV6-1 and TRBJ2-2; D might be TRBD2 (6 bases). Germline V gene data show CDR1 as MNHNS and CDR2 as SASEGT. CDR3 length: 16 residues. V lost 3 bases and J 2 bases, leaving 13 bases between the germline ends. CDR3 amino acids: CASSEQVAVNTGELFF. CDR3 nucleotides: TGTGCCAGCAGTGAGCAAGTAGCGGTTAACACCGGGGAGCTGTTTTTT.